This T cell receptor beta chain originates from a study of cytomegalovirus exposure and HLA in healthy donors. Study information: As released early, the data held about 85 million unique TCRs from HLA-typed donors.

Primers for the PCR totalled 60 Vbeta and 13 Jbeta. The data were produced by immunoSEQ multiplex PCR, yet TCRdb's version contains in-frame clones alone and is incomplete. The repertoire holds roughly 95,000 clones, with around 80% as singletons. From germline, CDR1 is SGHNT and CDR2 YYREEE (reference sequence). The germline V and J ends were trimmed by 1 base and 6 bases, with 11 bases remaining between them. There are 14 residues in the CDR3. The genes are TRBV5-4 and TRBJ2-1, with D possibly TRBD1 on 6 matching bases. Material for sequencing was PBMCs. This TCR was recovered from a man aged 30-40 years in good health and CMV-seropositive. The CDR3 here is CASSLLGQFNEQFF. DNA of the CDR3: TGTGCCAGCAGCTTGTTAGGACAGTTCAATGAGCAGTTCTTC.